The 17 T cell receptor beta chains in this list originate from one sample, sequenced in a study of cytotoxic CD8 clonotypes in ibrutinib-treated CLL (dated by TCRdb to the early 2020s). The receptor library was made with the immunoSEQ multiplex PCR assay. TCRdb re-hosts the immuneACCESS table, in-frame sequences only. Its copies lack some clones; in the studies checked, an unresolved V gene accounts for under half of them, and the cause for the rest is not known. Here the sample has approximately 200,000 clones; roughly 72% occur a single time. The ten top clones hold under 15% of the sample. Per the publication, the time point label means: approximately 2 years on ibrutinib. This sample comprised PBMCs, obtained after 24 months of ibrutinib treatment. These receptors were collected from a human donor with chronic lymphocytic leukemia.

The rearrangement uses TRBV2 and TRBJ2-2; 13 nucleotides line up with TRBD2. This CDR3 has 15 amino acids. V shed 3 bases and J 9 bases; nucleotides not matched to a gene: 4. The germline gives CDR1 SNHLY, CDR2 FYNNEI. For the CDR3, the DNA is TGTGCCAGCAGTGAGACTAGCGGGAGGTTTAGGGAGCTGTTTTTT. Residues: CASSETSGRFRELFF. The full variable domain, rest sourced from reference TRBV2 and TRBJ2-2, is EPEVTQTPSHQVTQMGQEVILRCVPISNHLYFYWYRQILGQKVEFLVSFYNNEISEKSEIFDDQFSVERPDGSNFTLKIRSTKLEDSAMYFCASSETSGRFRELFFGEGSRLTVL.

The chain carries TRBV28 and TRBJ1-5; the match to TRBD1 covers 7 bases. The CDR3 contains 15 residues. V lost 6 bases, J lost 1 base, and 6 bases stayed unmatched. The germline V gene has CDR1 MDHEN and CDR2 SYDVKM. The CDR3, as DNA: TGTGCCAGCAGCCGGGAGACAGGGAGCAATCAGCCCCAGCATTTT. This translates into CASSRETGSNQPQHF. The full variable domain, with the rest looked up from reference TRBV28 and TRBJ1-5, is DVKVTQSSRYLVKRTGEKVFLECVQDMDHENMFWYRQDPGLGLRLIYFSYDVKMKEKGDIPEGYSVSREKKERFSLILESASTNQTSMYLCASSRETGSNQPQHFGDGTRLSIL.

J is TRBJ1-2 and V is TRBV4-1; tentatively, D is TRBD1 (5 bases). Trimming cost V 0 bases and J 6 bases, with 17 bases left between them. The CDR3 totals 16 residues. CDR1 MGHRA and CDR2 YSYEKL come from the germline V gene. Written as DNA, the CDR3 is TGCGCCAGCAGCCAAGACGGGGGATCTTACTTAGATGGCTACACCTTC. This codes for CASSQDGGSYLDGYTF.

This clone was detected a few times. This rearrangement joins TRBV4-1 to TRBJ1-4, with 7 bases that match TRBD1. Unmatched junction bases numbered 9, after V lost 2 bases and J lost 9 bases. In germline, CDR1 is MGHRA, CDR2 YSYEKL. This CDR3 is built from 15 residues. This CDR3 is CASSQSQGLTKKLFF. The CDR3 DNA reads TGCGCCAGCAGCCAATCACAGGGGTTAACTAAAAAACTGTTTTTT.

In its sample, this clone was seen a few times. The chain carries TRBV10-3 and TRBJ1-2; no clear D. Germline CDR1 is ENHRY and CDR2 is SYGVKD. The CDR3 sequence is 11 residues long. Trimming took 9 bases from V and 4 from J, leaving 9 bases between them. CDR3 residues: CAIGMIYGYTF. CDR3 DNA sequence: TGTGCCATAGGGATGATCTATGGCTACACCTTC.

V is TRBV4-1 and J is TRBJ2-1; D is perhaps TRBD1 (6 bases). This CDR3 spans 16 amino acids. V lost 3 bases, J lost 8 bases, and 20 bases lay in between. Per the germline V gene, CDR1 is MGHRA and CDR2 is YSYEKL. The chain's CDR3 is CASSHGRGPVLYEQFF. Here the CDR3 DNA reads TGCGCCAGCAGCCACGGCAGGGGCCCCGTTCTTTATGAGCAGTTCTTC.

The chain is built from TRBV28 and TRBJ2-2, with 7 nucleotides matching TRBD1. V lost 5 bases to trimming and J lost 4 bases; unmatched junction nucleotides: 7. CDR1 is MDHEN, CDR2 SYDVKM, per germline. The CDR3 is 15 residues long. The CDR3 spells CASSRQGTGTGELFF. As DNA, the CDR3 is TGTGCCAGCAGTAGACAGGGAACGGGCACCGGGGAGCTGTTTTTT.

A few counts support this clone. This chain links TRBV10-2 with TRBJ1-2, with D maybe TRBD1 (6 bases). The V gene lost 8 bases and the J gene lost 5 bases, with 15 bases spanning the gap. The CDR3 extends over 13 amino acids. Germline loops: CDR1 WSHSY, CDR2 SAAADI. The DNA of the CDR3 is TGCGCCAGCGGGAGGACAGCAGGGTATGGCTACACCTTC. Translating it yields CASGRTAGYGYTF.

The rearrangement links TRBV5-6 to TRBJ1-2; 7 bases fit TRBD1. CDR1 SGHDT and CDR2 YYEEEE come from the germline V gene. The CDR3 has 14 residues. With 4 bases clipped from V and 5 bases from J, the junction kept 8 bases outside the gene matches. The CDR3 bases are TGTGCCAGCAGCGCCGGCAGGGGGGAATATGGCTACACCTTC. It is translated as CASSAGRGEYGYTF.

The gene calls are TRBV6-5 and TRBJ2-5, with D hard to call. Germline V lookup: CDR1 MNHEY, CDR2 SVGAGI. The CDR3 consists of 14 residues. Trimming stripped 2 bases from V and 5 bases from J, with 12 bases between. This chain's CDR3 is CASSYTGKQETQYF. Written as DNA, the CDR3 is TGTGCCAGCAGTTACACGGGTAAACAGGAGACCCAGTACTTC.

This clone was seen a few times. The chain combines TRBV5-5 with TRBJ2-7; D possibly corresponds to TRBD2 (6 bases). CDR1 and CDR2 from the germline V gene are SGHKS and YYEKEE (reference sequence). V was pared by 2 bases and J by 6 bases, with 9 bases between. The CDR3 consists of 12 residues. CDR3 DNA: TGTGCCAGCAGCTTACCGGGAGTCGAGCAGTACTTC. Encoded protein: CASSLPGVEQYF. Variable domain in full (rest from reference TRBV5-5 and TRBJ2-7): DAGVTQSPTHLIKTRGQQVTLRCSPISGHKSVSWYQQVLGQGPQFIFQYYEKEERGRGNFPDRFSARQFPNYSSELNVNALLLGDSALYLCASSLPGVEQYFGPGTRLTVT.

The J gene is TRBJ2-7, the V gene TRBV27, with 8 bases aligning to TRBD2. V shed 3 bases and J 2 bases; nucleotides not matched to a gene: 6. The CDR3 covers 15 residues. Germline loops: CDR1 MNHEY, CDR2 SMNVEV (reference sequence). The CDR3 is CASSFVTGGPYEQYF. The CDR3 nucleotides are TGTGCCAGCAGTTTCGTAACGGGAGGGCCCTACGAGCAGTACTTC.

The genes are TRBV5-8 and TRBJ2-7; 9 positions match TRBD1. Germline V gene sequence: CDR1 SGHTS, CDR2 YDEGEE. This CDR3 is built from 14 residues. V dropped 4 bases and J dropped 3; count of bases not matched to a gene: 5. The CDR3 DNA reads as TGTGCCAGCAGCCTGGGACAGGGTGGCTACGAGCAGTACTTC. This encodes CASSLGQGGYEQYF.

The CDR3 spells CASSLPVLAGGEQYF. As DNA, the CDR3 is TGTGCCAGCAGCTTACCCGTACTTGCGGGAGGCGAGCAGTACTTC. The J gene is TRBJ2-7, the V gene TRBV7-6; 8 positions agree with TRBD2. Germline values: CDR1 SGHVS, CDR2 FNYEAQ. The CDR3 spans 15 residues. The junction had 9 bases not matched to a gene; V was cut back by 2 bases and J by 6 bases. The entire variable domain, with the rest obtained from reference TRBV7-6 and TRBJ2-7, is as follows: GAGVSQSPRYKVTKRGQDVALRCDPISGHVSLYWYRQALGQGPEFLTYFNYEAQQDKSGLPNDRFSAERPEGSISTLTIQRTEQRDSAMYRCASSLPVLAGGEQYFGPGTRLTVT.

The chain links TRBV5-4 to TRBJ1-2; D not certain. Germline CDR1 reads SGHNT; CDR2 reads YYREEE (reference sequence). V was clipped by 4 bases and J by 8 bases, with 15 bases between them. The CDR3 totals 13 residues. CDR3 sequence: CASSPGNPRGYTF. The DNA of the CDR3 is TGTGCCAGCAGCCCCGGAAACCCGCGGGGCTACACCTTC.

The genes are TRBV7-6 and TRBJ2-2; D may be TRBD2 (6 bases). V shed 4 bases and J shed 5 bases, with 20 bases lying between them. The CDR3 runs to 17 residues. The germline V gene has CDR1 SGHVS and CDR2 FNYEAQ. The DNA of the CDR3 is TGTGCCAGCAGCTCGCCGTTCCGGTTGGGGGGTACCGGGGAGCTGTTTTTT. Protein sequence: CASSSPFRLGGTGELFF.

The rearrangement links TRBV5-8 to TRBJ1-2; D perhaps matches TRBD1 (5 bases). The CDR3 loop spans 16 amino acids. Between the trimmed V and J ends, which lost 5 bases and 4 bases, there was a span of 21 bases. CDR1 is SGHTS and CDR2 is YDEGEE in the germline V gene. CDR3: CASRPGTAPFFYGYTF. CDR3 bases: TGTGCCAGCAGACCGGGGACTGCGCCCTTTTTCTATGGCTACACCTTC. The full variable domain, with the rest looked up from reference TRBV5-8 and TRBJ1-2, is EAGVTQSPTHLIKTRGQQATLRCSPISGHTSVYWYQQALGLGLQFLLWYDEGEERNRGNFPPRFSGRQFPNYSSELNVNALELEDSALYLCASRPGTAPFFYGYTFGSGTRLTVV.